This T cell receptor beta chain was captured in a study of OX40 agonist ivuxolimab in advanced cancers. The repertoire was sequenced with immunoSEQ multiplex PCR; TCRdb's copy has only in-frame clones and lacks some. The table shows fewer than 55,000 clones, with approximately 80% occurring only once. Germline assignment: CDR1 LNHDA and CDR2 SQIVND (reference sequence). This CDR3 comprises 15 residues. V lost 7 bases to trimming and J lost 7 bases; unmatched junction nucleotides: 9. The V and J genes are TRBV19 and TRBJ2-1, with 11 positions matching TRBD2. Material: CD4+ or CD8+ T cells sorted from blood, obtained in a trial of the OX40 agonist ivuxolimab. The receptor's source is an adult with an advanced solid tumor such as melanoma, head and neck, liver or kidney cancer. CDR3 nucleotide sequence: TGTGCCAGTATAGATGAACTAGCGGGAGATAATGAGCAGTTCTTC. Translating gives CASIDELAGDNEQFF.